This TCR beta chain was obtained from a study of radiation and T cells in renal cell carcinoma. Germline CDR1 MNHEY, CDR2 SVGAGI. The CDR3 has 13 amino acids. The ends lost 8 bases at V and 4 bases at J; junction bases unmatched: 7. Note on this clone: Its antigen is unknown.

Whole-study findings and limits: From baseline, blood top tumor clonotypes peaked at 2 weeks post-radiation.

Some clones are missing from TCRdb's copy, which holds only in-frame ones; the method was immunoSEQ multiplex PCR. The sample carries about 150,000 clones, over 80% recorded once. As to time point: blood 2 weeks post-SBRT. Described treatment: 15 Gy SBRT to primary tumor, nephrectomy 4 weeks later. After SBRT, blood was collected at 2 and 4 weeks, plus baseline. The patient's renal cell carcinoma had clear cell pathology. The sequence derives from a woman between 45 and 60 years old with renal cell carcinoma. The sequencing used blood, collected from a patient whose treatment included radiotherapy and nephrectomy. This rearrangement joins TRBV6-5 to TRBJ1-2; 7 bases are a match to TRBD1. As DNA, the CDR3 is TGTGCCAGCTGTGACAGGGCGGGCTATGGCTACACCTTC. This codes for CASCDRAGYGYTF.